The 23 T cell receptor beta chains below all came from one sample that was sequenced in a study of T cells in Graves' hyperthyroidism and ophthalmopathy. The investigators amplified TCR beta CDR3 regions from RNA transcripts. The HTBI set primed first-round TCR CDR3 RT-PCR. TCRdb reanalysed the multiplex PCR reads using MiXCR and keeps one entry per CDR3 protein. The sample gives roughly 800,000 distinct CDR3 sequences, 35% to 40% of which show up once; approximately 8.7% is in the top ten. Specimen: blood. Receptors originate from a man between 18 and 35 years old with Graves' hyperthyroidism.

This chain uses TRBV29-1 with TRBJ1-1, with D unclear. This CDR3 is 14 amino acids long. The V gene's germline CDR1 is SQVTM and CDR2 ANQGSEA. The germline V and J ends were trimmed by 3 bases and 0 bases, with 11 bases remaining between them. CDR3 DNA sequence: TGCAGCGTTGACCTGGGGAGGATGAACACTGAAGCTTTCTTT. It translates to CSVDLGRMNTEAFF.

This clonotype was picked up a small number of times. V and J are TRBV20-1 and TRBJ1-1; D is undetermined. Trimming pared 5 bases from V and 1 base from J, leaving 8 bases between. CDR3 length: 12 amino acids. Looked up from germline, CDR1 is DFQATT and CDR2 is SNEGSKA (reference sequence). Here the CDR3 DNA reads TGCAGTGCTGGGAAGTGGAACACTGAAGCTTTCTTT. This encodes CSAGKWNTEAFF.

V usage is TRBV15 and J usage is TRBJ1-2; possible D gene TRBD1, 5 bases. The germline V gene encodes CDR1 LNHNV and CDR2 YYDKDF (reference sequence). The CDR3 runs 14 residues. The ends were cut back, 1 base at V and 8 bases at J, with 14 bases in the middle. CDR3 DNA sequence: TGTGCCACCAGCAGAGGAGGGGAAGTGGACGGCTACACCTTC. Translation gives CATSRGGEVDGYTF.

This clonotype came up many times. Here the CDR3 reads CASEQGARQSEAFF. The CDR3 DNA sequence: TGTGCCAGCGAACAGGGGGCGCGGCAGTCCGAGGCTTTCTTT. This sequence joins TRBV2 and TRBJ1-1, with 9 bases matching TRBD1. Trimming took 8 bases from V and 11 from J; bases not matched to a gene: 15. There are 14 residues in the CDR3. Germline loops: CDR1 SNHLY, CDR2 FYNNEI.

This clonotype was picked up a small number of times. The junction does not match germline at one end; this may be a read error. The chain combines TRBV5-1 with TRBJ1-2; 9 positions match TRBD1. The CDR3 is made up of 15 amino acids. Per the germline V gene, CDR1 is SGHRS and CDR2 is YFSETQ. Here the CDR3 reads CASSLGDRVNHGYTF. CDR3 nucleotide sequence: TGCGCCAGCAGCTTGGGGGACAGGGTTAACCATGGCTACACCTTC.

This clonotype has just a few counts. V and J are TRBV2 and TRBJ2-2, with TRBD1 identical over 8 bases. CDR3 length equals 15 residues. The V and J ends lost 6 bases and 6 bases, in that order; junction bases with no gene match: 9. The germline V gene has CDR1 SNHLY and CDR2 FYNNEI. CDR3 sequence (DNA): TGTGCCAGCAGCGACGAGGACAGGGTGGCCGGGGAGCTGTTTTTT. Its protein is CASSDEDRVAGELFF.

This clonotype was detected ten times or more. The rearrangement links TRBV29-1 to TRBJ1-1, with TRBD1 as a possible D gene (6 bases). The CDR3 runs to 12 residues. Germline loops: CDR1 SQVTM, CDR2 ANQGSEA. Trimming took 4 bases from V and 2 from J, leaving 8 bases between them. The chain's CDR3 is CSVAGANTEAFF. CDR3 bases: TGCAGCGTTGCAGGGGCCAACACTGAAGCTTTCTTT.

This clonotype was detected a few times. The V call is TRBV12-3 or TRBV12-4, the J call TRBJ1-2, with D hard to call. CDR3 length: 13 residues. With 3 bases removed from V and 1 base from J, the gap between germline ends came to 6 bases. For the CDR3, the DNA is TGTGCCAGCAGTTTCGATGATAACTATGGCTACACCTTC. It yields the protein CASSFDDNYGYTF.

This clonotype was counted at least ten times. The chain carries TRBV19 and TRBJ1-2, with TRBD1 as a possible D gene (5 bases). Germline loops: CDR1 LNHDA, CDR2 SQIVND (reference sequence). Trimming stripped 6 bases from V and 1 base from J, with 12 bases between. The CDR3 loop spans 14 amino acids. CDR3 residues: CASSPGSNNYGYTF. CDR3 in DNA: TGTGCCAGTAGCCCAGGGTCTAATAACTATGGCTACACCTTC.

This clonotype showed up many times. The rearrangement joins TRBV7-6 to TRBJ1-2, with D uncertain. V lost 5 bases and J lost 6, with 7 bases in between. The CDR3 length is 11 residues. Germline lookup yields CDR1 SGHVS and CDR2 FNYEAQ. CDR3 residues: CASSPLDGYTF. The CDR3 DNA reads TGTGCCAGCAGCCCCCTGGATGGCTACACCTTC.

The V call is TRBV19, the J call TRBJ2-2; 14 positions agree with TRBD2. Germline V gene lookup returns CDR1 LNHDA and CDR2 SQIVND (reference sequence). The CDR3 sequence is 17 residues long. V was clipped by 6 bases and J by 6 bases; unmatched bases: 9. This chain's CDR3 is CASSLGLAGDRAGELFF. Here the CDR3 DNA reads TGTGCCAGTAGCTTGGGACTAGCGGGAGACCGGGCCGGGGAGCTGTTTTTT.

This clonotype appeared many times. The chain combines TRBV2 with TRBJ1-3, with unresolved D. V lost 6 bases to trimming and J lost 0 bases, with 12 bases between them. The CDR3 is 15 amino acids. The germline gives CDR1 SNHLY, CDR2 FYNNEI. The CDR3 sequence is CASSESRSSGNTIYF. The DNA of the CDR3 is TGTGCCAGCAGCGAGTCTCGCAGCTCTGGAAACACCATATATTTT. The full variable domain, in which reference TRBV2 and TRBJ1-3 provide the parts outside the CDR3, is EPEVTQTPSHQVTQMGQEVILRCVPISNHLYFYWYRQILGQKVEFLVSFYNNEISEKSEIFDDQFSVERPDGSNFTLKIRSTKLEDSAMYFCASSESRSSGNTIYFGEGSWLTVV.

A remark on this clonotype: One junction end disagrees with the germline gene, perhaps due to a read error. The chain links TRBV7-6 to TRBJ2-7; 7 nucleotides align to TRBD2. This CDR3 is 12 amino acids long. Looked up from germline, CDR1 is SGHVS and CDR2 is FNYEAQ. The CDR3 region has the DNA TGTACCAGCAGCGGGGATTCCTACGAGCAGTACTTC. This translates into CTSSGDSYEQYF. The entire variable domain, with the rest obtained from reference TRBV7-6 and TRBJ2-7, is as follows: GAGVSQSPRYKVTKRGQDVALRCDPISGHVSLYWYRQALGQGPEFLTYFNYEAQQDKSGLPNDRFSAERPEGSISTLTIQRTEQRDSAMYRCTSSGDSYEQYFGPGTRLTVT.

This clonotype was found many times. The V and J genes are TRBV10-3 and TRBJ2-5; TRBD2 matches at 7 bases. J gave up 5 bases and V 0 bases, and 9 bases lay outside the gene matches. The CDR3 length is 16 residues. Germline CDR1 and CDR2: ENHRY and SYGVKD. This CDR3 reads CAISESTSGASETQYF. In DNA form, the CDR3 reads TGTGCCATCAGTGAGTCGACGAGCGGGGCATCGGAGACCCAGTACTTC.

CDR3 DNA sequence: TGTGCCTGGAGTGACCTTAATAGCAATCAGCCCCAGCATTTT. It yields the protein CAWSDLNSNQPQHF. The rearrangement links TRBV11-1 to TRBJ1-5, with D unclear. Trimming removed 11 bases from V and 0 bases from J, with 14 bases in between. CDR3 length: 14 amino acids. Germline V lookup: CDR1 SGHAT, CDR2 FQDESV (reference sequence).

The rearrangement links TRBV13 to TRBJ2-7; D unclear. V shed 5 bases and J shed 2 bases, with 13 bases lying between them. CDR1 and CDR2 from the germline V gene are PRHDT and FYEKMQ (reference sequence). This CDR3 has 14 amino acids. The CDR3: CASSPDGAPYEQYF. The CDR3 nucleotides read TGTGCCAGCAGCCCTGACGGAGCCCCCTACGAGCAGTACTTC.

The chain is built from TRBV6-2 or TRBV6-3 and TRBJ2-2, with a tentative D call TRBD2 (6 bases). CDR3 size: 11 residues. Germline assignment: CDR1 MNHEY and CDR2 SVGEGT. V was cut by 10 bases and J by 5 bases, with 8 bases left in between. The chain's CDR3 is CAIRETGELFF. DNA for the CDR3: TGTGCCATTCGGGAGACCGGGGAGCTGTTTTTT.

The chain recombines TRBV20-1 with TRBJ1-4; no clear D gene. The CDR3 length is 14 residues. V was shortened by 2 bases and J by 3 bases, with 10 bases between the two germline ends. CDR1 and CDR2 (germline): DFQATT, SNEGSKA (reference sequence). The CDR3 here is CSARLSTANEKLFF. The CDR3 bases are TGCAGTGCTAGATTAAGCACGGCTAATGAAAAACTGTTTTTT.

This clonotype occurred many times. V and J are TRBV5-1 and TRBJ1-1; TRBD1 agrees at 12 bases. Unmatched junction bases numbered 6, after V lost 4 bases and J lost 8 bases. The CDR3 has 14 amino acids. The V gene's germline CDR1 is SGHRS and CDR2 YFSETQ. The CDR3 reads CASSVGQGAGEAFF. As DNA, the CDR3 is TGCGCCAGCAGCGTGGGACAGGGGGCTGGGGAAGCTTTCTTT.

This sequence joins TRBV2 and TRBJ1-6; weak D call: TRBD1 (5 bases). The germline V gene has CDR1 SNHLY and CDR2 FYNNEI. The CDR3 has 20 residues. V lost 5 bases, J lost 7 bases, and 30 bases lay in between. The CDR3 bases are TGTGCCAGCAGTCCAACTAGCGGGGGAACCTACGAGGGGCCGAATTCACCCCTCCACTTT. Protein product: CASSPTSGGTYEGPNSPLHF. Full variable domain (remainder filled in from reference TRBV2 and TRBJ1-6): EPEVTQTPSHQVTQMGQEVILRCVPISNHLYFYWYRQILGQKVEFLVSFYNNEISEKSEIFDDQFSVERPDGSNFTLKIRSTKLEDSAMYFCASSPTSGGTYEGPNSPLHFGNGTRLTVT.

This clonotype has at least ten counts. The J gene is TRBJ1-6, the V gene TRBV7-9; TRBD1 matches 9 bases. The V and J ends lost 6 bases and 10 bases, in that order; junction bases with no gene match: 7. The CDR3 spans 14 residues. Germline-derived CDR1 and CDR2 are SEHNR and FQNEAQ (reference sequence). CDR3 loop: CASSTGQGKSPLHF. The CDR3 region has the DNA TGTGCCAGCAGTACGGGACAGGGAAAGTCACCCCTCCACTTT.

The CDR3 DNA follows: TGCAGCGTTGAAAGGGACAGGGACTACGAGCAGTACTTC. Protein: CSVERDRDYEQYF. This rearrangement joins TRBV29-1 to TRBJ2-7; 9 bases map to TRBD1. V was pared by 2 bases and J by 3 bases, with 2 bases of the junction left unmatched. This CDR3 is 13 amino acids long. CDR1 SQVTM and CDR2 ANQGSEA come from the germline V gene.

V is TRBV20-1 and J is TRBJ2-2, with 8 positions matching TRBD2. The CDR3 spans 16 residues. V dropped 3 bases and J dropped 3; count of bases not matched to a gene: 9. Germline values: CDR1 DFQATT, CDR2 SNEGSKA (reference sequence). The CDR3 nucleotides are TGCAGTGCTAGGGTTCAGCGGGAGCCCCACACCGGGGAGCTGTTTTTT. As protein: CSARVQREPHTGELFF.